The clone carrying this T cell receptor (beta chain) was found a few times. Its specificity is not known. The record originates from a study of T cells in localized non-small cell lung cancer. Produced via immunoSEQ multiplex PCR; TCRdb's table is partial and in-frame only. The sample comprises 75,000 to 80,000 clones, 88% of which are singletons, and 20% to 25% rests with the top ten. General study findings and limits: Clonality peaked in uninvolved adjacent lung rather than tumor. Adjacent lung tissue had a median about 58 of the top 100 clones found in the tumor. Because only a single region of the tumor was sequenced, heterogeneity remains possible. The study linked higher blood T cell density to longer overall survival.

This CDR3 has 16 residues. V lost 5 bases to trimming and J lost 3 bases; unmatched junction nucleotides: 8. Germline CDR1 SNHLY, CDR2 FYNNEI. The sequence was collected from a woman aged 35-75 years with stage I squamous cell lung carcinoma. The sequencing here drew on peripheral blood, taken before any cancer treatment. The rearrangement links TRBV2 to TRBJ2-3; 10 nucleotides match TRBD1. Here the CDR3 reads CASSRFPGQGTDTQYF. The DNA of the CDR3 is TGTGCCAGCAGTAGATTTCCGGGACAGGGGACAGATACGCAGTATTTT. The whole variable domain, filled in from reference TRBV2 and TRBJ2-3, reads EPEVTQTPSHQVTQMGQEVILRCVPISNHLYFYWYRQILGQKVEFLVSFYNNEISEKSEIFDDQFSVERPDGSNFTLKIRSTKLEDSAMYFCASSRFPGQGTDTQYFGPGTRLTVL.